This T cell receptor (beta chain) was identified during a study of human CD8 memory T cell subsets. The study used negative magnetic separation to enrich total CD8+ T cells. This clonotype is classed as medium-sized (0.01 to 0.1%) by frequency. This CDR3 comprises 17 residues. The germline gives CDR1 SQVTM, CDR2 ANQGSEA. UMI-labeled 5' RACE generated the TCR beta libraries. No DNA is given; TCRdb re-called the 5' RACE reads and lists each CDR3 protein once. The table lists about 10,000 distinct CDR3 sequences, with about 9% in the top ten. The clonotype was recovered from a human donor in good health. J is TRBJ2-1 and V is TRBV29-1. The specimen was CD8+ T cells from PBMCs. The CDR3 protein is CSVFTARITTGSYEQFF.